The entry below gives a single T cell receptor (beta chain) sequence along with its context. Its antigen is unknown. Per-base qualities were not stored, and no clone one base away is much larger. Looking up the germline V gene yields CDR1 MGHDK and CDR2 SYGVNS. V trim: 1 base; J trim: 6 bases; unmatched bases: 4. The CDR3 sequence holds 14 residues, the cysteine and phenylalanine included. The DNA shown is the 42-base CDR3, in frame from base 1. This entry is derived from a study of CD8+ T cells in alopecia areata (dated by TCRdb to the late 2010s). Some background on the complete study: The treated patients, all with moderate-to-severe alopecia areata, were enrolled in an open-label pilot trial of oral tofacitinib given at 5 to 10 mg twice daily. Patients stayed on tofacitinib for 6 to 18 months and then had 6 months of follow-up off drug so that delayed response and recurrence could be assessed. Scalp tissue and sorted CD4+ and CD8+ peripheral blood T cells from patchy and totalis/universalis alopecia areata patients and from healthy controls were covered by human TCRbeta sequencing. TCRbeta CDR3 regions were amplified by immunoSEQ multiplex PCR using 35 Vbeta forward and 13 Jbeta reverse primers. The study used high-throughput TCRbeta sequencing to examine T cell clonal expansion in alopecia areata, in both the C3H/HeJ mouse model and human patients. Biopsies were taken from tofacitinib-treated patients at baseline and at 4 and 24 weeks of treatment, and a later scalp biopsy was taken in several of the tofacitinib-treated patients. RNA was obtained with the PAXgene miRNA kit for fixed scalp, the miRNeasy kit for PBMCs, and the RNeasy kit for mouse skin. Disease severity in treated patients was measured with the SALT score, which quantifies the percentage of affected scalp surface area. Scalp clonality was compared across normal scalp (n=4), patchy alopecia areata scalp (n=8), and alopecia totalis/universalis scalp (n=8). The full study reports these points: Lesional scalp, especially in alopecia totalis/universalis, showed higher clonality and more expanded CD8+ clones than normal scalp, suggesting antigenic drive. Many expanded lesional clones were found to persist in scalp and blood during tofacitinib treatment, and relapse after treatment cessation may be partly explained by this persistence. Scalp clonality and the number of expanded CD8+ clones among the top 100 scalp clones were significantly decreased by tofacitinib. TCR sequences shared between patients were less clear than in mice, possibly partly because of HLA diversity in the patient population. Unlike mouse skin, where gammadelta T cells dominate, normal human skin contains resident alphabeta T cells that get sequenced too, which complicates analysis of the scalp TCR repertoire. Because the treated cohort was small and had just a single nonresponder, larger studies are needed to establish links between baseline CD8+ expansion and response.

This specimen's time point label, interpreted: 24 weeks on oral tofacitinib. Sample treatment or condition, as interpreted from the label and publication: oral pan-JAK inhibitor, 5-10 mg twice daily. From alopecia areata patients, peripheral blood was collected along with lesional scalp punch biopsies. PBMCs were isolated by density centrifugation and stained for CD3, CD4 and CD8, and CD4+ and CD8+ T cells were sorted on a FACSAria. The method behind the library was the immunoSEQ multiplex PCR assay. For TCR sequencing, RNA was extracted from every sample and reverse transcribed into cDNA to serve as template. SuperScript III was used to make first-strand cDNA, primed with a 2:1 mix of oligo-dT and random hexamers. A synthetic immune receptor repertoire was used to measure amplification bias, and any remaining bias was corrected computationally. From the authors' description of their analysis: After raw reads were preprocessed to remove errors, the CDR3 was defined following IMGT conventions as running from the conserved cysteine to phenylalanine. Clonality was computed as 1 minus the Shannon entropy, with the entropy normalized by log2 of the number of productive unique TCRs. CD4 or CD8 identity of scalp clones was inferred by cross-referencing scalp TCRbeta sequences with sorted blood CD4 and CD8 repertoires. Sourced from immuneACCESS, this table was stored by TCRdb with only in-frame sequences that have V and J called. A share of the clones is absent; for the studies checked, an unresolved V gene accounts for under half, and the remainder has no known explanation. V, J and clone size are those of that table, while D and trimming were read from the DNA. Here the sample has 270,000 or so clones; over 45% occur a single time. Approximately 2% of the sample comes from the top ten.

This sequence uses TRBV25-1 and TRBJ1-1; TRBD1 agrees with 8 junctional bases. This TCR was sampled from a human donor with alopecia areata. The material sequenced was CD4+ T cells sorted from blood, taken at week 24, from a patient treated with tofacitinib. At the DNA level, the sequence is TGTGCCAGCAGTGAATTCTCGGACAGGGCTGAAGCTTTCTTT. This sequence encodes CASSEFSDRAEAFF.